The 2 T cell receptor beta chains below were found in one sample sequenced in a study of blood T cell repertoires in COVID-19. Using immunoSEQ multiplex PCR, the repertoire was profiled, and TCRdb retains in-frame clones only, with some absent. Of 220,000 or so clones listed, over 70% are singletons. The sample comprised peripheral blood. Source of these receptors: a woman in her 70s with acute or convalescent COVID-19.

The gene calls are TRBV7-9 and TRBJ2-2, with 11 positions matching TRBD2. This CDR3 has 18 amino acids. Trimming cost V 1 base and J 5 bases; bases outside gene matches: 9. Germline CDR1 and CDR2: SEHNR and FQNEAQ (reference sequence). CDR3 bases: TGTGCCAGCAGCTTAGTCAGGGGACTAGCGGCAAAAACCGGGGAGCTGTTTTTT. Translated, it gives CASSLVRGLAAKTGELFF.

This clone was seen only once. The chain has TRBV6-5 and TRBJ2-7; TRBD1 matches at 9 bases. This CDR3 spans 13 amino acids. Germline V gene data show CDR1 as MNHEY and CDR2 as SVGAGI. V lost 6 bases to trimming and J lost 5 bases; unmatched junction nucleotides: 5. Here the CDR3 reads CASRGTGHDEQYF. In nucleotides, the CDR3 is TGTGCCAGCAGGGGGACAGGGCACGACGAGCAGTACTTC.